These T cell receptor beta chains were read from a single sample in a study of cytomegalovirus exposure and HLA in healthy donors. Measured with immunoSEQ multiplex PCR; TCRdb has only the in-frame clones, and not every one. The data contain about 160,000 clones, 83% of them singletons. Sequenced input: PBMCs. These receptors were obtained from a man in his fifties or sixties in good health and CMV-seropositive. The CDR3 runs from the conserved cysteine through the conserved F or W. The order of the fields is V gene, D gene, clone size, J gene, CDR3 protein, CDR3 DNA. The D gene is left open where the match is weak. Clone size, where shown, is once, few, many, or a class for clones that have expanded.

TRBV6-5	NA	NA	TRBJ2-7	CASISVLSYEQYF	TGTGCCAGCATTAGCGTACTATCCTACGAGCAGTACTTC
TRBV5-1	TRBD2	once	TRBJ2-1	CASSLVASGGGSNEQFF	TGCGCCAGCAGCTTGGTGGCTAGCGGGGGGGGAAGCAATGAGCAGTTCTTC
TRBV6-1	NA	NA	TRBJ1-3	CASSEVFGVSGNTIYF	TGTGCCAGCAGTGAAGTGTTCGGGGTCTCTGGAAACACCATATATTTT
TRBV7-9	TRBD1	NA	TRBJ2-7	CASRSTGGAPYEQYF	TGTGCCAGCAGATCCACAGGGGGCGCCCCCTACGAGCAGTACTTC
TRBV7-6	TRBD1	NA	TRBJ1-4	CASSPGTGVREKLFF	TGTGCCAGCAGCCCTGGGACAGGGGTTCGTGAAAAACTGTTTTTT
TRBV19	TRBD1	NA	TRBJ2-6	CASRVSPGQGSSGANVLTF	TGTGCCAGTAGGGTTTCCCCGGGACAGGGGAGCTCTGGGGCCAACGTCCTGACTTTC
TRBV7-2	TRBD1	NA	TRBJ1-2	CASSLQQGDYGYTF	TGTGCCAGCAGCTTACAACAGGGGGACTATGGCTACACCTTC
TRBV2	NA	once	TRBJ2-7	CASSEGLQYF	TGTGCCAGCAGTGAGGGCCTGCAGTACTTC
TRBV28	TRBD1	NA	TRBJ1-1	CASSRGQVRGTEAFF	TGTGCCAGCAGTAGAGGACAGGTACGAGGCACTGAAGCTTTCTTT
TRBV19	NA	NA	TRBJ1-4	CASSQTGKANEKLFF	TGTGCCAGTAGTCAAACAGGGAAGGCTAATGAAAAACTGTTTTTT
TRBV28	TRBD1	few	TRBJ2-5	CASSRLPGQGETQYF	TGTGCCAGCAGTCGACTCCCGGGACAGGGAGAGACCCAGTACTTC
TRBV6-6	TRBD2	NA	TRBJ2-2	CASSLAGGRELFF	TGTGCCAGCAGCCTAGCGGGGGGCCGGGAGCTGTTTTTT